The clone carrying this T cell receptor (beta chain) has a handful of counts. Its specificity is unknown. V shed 4 bases and J 9 bases; nucleotides not matched to a gene: 5. Germline assignment: CDR1 SSHAT and CDR2 FNYEAQ (reference sequence). The CDR3 is 15 residues long. This sample is part of a study of T-cell reconstitution after alpha-beta-depleted transplantation in children. Using unique molecular identifiers, the investigators prepared the TCRbeta library. TCRdb re-called the PCR reads with MiXCR, one entry per CDR3 protein. The sample records a few hundred thousand distinct CDR3 sequences, more than 20% being singletons. General study findings and limits: T-cell numbers and diversity, one year after transplant, stemmed largely from T cells that were newly produced.

V gene TRBV7-7 combines with J gene TRBJ2-1, with 14 nucleotides matching TRBD2. The sequence derives from a male patient under 18 who had a stem cell transplant for acute lymphoblastic leukemia, so the T cells may come from the graft donor. The sample here was PBMCs, mostly from graft donor cells, taken 180 days after TCRalphabeta/CD19-depleted stem cell transplant. The CDR3 DNA follows: TGTGCCAGCAGCTGGGGACTAGCGGGAGCGGGTGAGCAGTTCTTC. The encoded protein is CASSWGLAGAGEQFF.